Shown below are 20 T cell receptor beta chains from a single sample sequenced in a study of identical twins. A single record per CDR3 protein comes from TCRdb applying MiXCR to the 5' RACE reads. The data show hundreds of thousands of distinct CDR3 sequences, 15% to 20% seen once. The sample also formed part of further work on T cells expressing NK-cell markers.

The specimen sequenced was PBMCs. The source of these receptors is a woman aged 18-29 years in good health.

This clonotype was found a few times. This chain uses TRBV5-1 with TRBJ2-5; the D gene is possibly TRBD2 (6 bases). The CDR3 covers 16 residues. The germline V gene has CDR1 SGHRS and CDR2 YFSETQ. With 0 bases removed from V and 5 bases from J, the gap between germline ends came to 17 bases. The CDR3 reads CASSLGGQTRSETQYF. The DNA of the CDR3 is TGCGCCAGCAGCTTGGGGGGCCAGACTAGGAGTGAGACCCAGTACTTC.

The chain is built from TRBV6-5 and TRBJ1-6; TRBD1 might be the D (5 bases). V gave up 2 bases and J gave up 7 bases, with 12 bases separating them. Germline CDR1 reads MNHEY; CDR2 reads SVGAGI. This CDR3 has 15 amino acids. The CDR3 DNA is TGTGCCAGCAGTTACCAAGGGGACGGAAATTCACCCCTCCACTTT. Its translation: CASSYQGDGNSPLHF.

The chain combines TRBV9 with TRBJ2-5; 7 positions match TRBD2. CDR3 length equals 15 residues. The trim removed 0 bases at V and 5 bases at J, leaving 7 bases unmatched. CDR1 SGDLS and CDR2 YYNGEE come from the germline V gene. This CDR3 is CASSVGLGGTETQYF. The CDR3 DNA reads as TGTGCCAGCAGCGTAGGACTGGGGGGGACCGAGACCCAGTACTTC.

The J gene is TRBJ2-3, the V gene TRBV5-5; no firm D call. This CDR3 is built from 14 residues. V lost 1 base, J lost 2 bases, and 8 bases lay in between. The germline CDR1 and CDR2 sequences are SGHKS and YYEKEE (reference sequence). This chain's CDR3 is CASSLSAYTDTQYF. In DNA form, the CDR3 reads TGTGCCAGCAGCTTGTCGGCGTACACAGATACGCAGTATTTT.

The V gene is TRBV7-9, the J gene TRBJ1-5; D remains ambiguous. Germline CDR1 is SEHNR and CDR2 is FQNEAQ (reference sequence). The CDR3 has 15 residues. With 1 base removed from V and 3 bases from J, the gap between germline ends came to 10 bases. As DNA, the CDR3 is TGTGCCAGCAGCTTAGGCAGTGGAATCAATCAGCCCCAGCATTTT. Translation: CASSLGSGINQPQHF. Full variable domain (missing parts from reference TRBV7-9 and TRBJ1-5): DTGVSQNPRHKITKRGQNVTFRCDPISEHNRLYWYRQTLGQGPEFLTYFQNEAQLEKSRLLSDRFSAERPKGSFSTLEIQRTEQGDSAMYLCASSLGSGINQPQHFGDGTRLSIL.

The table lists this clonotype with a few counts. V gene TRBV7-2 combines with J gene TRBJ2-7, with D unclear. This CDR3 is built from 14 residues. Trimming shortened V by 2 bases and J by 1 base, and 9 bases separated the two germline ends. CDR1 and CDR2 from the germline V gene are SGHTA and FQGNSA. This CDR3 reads CASSLMLLSYEQYF. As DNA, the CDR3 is TGTGCCAGCAGCTTAATGCTCTTATCCTACGAGCAGTACTTC. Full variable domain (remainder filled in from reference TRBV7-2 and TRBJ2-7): GAGVSQSPSNKVTEKGKDVELRCDPISGHTALYWYRQSLGQGLEFLIYFQGNSAPDKSGLPSDRFSAERTGGSVSTLTIQRTQQEDSAVYLCASSLMLLSYEQYFGPGTRLTVT.

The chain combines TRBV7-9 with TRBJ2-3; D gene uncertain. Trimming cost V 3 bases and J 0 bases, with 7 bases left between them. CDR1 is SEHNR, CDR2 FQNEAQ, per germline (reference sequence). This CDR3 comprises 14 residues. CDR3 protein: CASSLAPSTDTQYF. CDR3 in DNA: TGTGCCAGCAGCTTGGCCCCTAGCACAGATACGCAGTATTTT.

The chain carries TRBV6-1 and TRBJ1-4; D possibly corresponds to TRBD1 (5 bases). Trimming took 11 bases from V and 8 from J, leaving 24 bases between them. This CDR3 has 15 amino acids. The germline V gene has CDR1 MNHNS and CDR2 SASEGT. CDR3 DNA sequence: TGTGCCGGCGGACCGGGACCCCAAAAGGGAGAAAAACTGTTTTTT. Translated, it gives CAGGPGPQKGEKLFF.

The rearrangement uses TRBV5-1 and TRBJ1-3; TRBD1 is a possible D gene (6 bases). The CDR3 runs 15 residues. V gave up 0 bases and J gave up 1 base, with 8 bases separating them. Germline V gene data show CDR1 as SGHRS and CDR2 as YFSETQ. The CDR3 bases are TGCGCCAGCAGCTTGGCACAGGGATCTGGAAACACCATATATTTT. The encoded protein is CASSLAQGSGNTIYF.

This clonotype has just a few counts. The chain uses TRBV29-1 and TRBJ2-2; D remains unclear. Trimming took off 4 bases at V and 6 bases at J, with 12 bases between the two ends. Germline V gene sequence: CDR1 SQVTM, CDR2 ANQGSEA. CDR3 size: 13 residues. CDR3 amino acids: CSVGADIAGELFF. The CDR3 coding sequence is TGCAGCGTTGGGGCAGACATCGCCGGGGAGCTGTTTTTT.

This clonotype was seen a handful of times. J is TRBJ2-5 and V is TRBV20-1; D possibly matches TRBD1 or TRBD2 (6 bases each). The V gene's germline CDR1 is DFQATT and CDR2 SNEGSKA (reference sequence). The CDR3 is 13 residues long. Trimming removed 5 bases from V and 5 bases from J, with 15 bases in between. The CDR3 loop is CSAPRGVGETQYF. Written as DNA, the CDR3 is TGCAGTGCTCCGAGGGGGGTAGGGGAGACCCAGTACTTC.

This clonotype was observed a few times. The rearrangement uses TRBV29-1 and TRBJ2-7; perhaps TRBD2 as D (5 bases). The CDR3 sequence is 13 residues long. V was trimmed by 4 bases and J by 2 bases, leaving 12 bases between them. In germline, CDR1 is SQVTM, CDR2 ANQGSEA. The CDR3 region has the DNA TGCAGCGTTGGGCTAGCTCGCACCTACGAGCAGTACTTC. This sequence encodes CSVGLARTYEQYF.

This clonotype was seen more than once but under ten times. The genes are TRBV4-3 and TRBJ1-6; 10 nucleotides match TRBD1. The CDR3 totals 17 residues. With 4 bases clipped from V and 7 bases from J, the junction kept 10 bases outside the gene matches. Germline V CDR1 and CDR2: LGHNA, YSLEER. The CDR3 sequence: CASSLLTGGASNSPLHF. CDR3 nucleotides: TGCGCCAGCAGCCTATTGACAGGGGGCGCGTCGAATTCACCCCTCCACTTT.

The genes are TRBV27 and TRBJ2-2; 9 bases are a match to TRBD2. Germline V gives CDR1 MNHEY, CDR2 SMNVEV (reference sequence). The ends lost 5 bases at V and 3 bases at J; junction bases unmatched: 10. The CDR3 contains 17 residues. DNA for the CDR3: TGTGCCAGCAGTCCCATTATAGCGGGAGCGGACACCGGGGAGCTGTTTTTT. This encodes CASSPIIAGADTGELFF.

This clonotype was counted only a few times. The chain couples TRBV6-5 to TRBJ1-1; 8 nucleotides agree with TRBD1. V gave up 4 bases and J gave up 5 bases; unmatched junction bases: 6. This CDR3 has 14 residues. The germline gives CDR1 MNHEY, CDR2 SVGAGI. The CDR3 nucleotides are TGTGCCAGCAGTTTTTCCTACAGGGGGACTGAAGCTTTCTTT. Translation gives CASSFSYRGTEAFF.

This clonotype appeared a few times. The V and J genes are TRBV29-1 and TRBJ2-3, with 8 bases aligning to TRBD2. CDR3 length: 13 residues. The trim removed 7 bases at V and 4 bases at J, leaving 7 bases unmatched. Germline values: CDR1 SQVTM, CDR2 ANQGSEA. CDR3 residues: CSARGTSADTQYF. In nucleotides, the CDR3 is TGCAGCGCCCGCGGGACTAGTGCAGATACGCAGTATTTT.

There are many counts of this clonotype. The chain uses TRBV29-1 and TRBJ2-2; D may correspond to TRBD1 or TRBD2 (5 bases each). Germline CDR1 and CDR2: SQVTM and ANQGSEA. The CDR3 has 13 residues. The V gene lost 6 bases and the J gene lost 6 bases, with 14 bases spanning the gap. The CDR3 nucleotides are TGCAGCGTGAGGGGCTACGGTCCCGGGGAGCTGTTTTTT. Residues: CSVRGYGPGELFF.

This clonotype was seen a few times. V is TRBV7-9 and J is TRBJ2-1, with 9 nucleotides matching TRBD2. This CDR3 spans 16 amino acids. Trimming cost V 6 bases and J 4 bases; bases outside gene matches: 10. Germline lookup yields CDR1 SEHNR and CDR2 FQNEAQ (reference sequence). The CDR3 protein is CASRAPTSGRYNEQFF. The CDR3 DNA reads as TGTGCCAGCAGGGCTCCTACTAGCGGGCGTTACAATGAGCAGTTCTTC.

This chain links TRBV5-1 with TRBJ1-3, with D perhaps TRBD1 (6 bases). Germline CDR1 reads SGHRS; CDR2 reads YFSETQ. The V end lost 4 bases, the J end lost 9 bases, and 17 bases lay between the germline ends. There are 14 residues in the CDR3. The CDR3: CASSRLGVTGTIYF. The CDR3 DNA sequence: TGCGCCAGCAGCCGTTTGGGGGTGACAGGCACCATATATTTT.

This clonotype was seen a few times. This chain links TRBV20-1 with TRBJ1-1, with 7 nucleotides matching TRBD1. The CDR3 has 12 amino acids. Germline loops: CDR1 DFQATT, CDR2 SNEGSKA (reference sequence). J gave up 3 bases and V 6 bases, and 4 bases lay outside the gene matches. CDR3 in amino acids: CSAPTGYTEAFF. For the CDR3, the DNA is TGCAGTGCCCCGACAGGGTACACTGAAGCTTTCTTT.